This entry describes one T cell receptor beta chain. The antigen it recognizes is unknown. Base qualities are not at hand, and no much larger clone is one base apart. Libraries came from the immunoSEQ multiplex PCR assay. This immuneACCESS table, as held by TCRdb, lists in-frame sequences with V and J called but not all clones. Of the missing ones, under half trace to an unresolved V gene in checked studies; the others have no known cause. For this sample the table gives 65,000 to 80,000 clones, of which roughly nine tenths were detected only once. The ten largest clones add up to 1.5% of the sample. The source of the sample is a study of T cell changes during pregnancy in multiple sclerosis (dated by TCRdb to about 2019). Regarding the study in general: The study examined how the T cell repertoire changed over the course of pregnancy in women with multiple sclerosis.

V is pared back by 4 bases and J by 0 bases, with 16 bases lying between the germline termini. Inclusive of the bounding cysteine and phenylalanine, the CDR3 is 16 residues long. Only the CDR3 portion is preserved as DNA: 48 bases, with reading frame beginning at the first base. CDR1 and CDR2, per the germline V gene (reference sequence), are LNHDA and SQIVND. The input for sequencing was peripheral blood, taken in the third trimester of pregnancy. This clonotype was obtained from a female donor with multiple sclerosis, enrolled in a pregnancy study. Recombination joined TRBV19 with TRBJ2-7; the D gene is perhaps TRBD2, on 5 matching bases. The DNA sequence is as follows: TGTGCCAGTAGTAGGAACGGGGTTTCCAGCTCCTACGAGCAGTACTTC. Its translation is CASSRNGVSSSYEQYF.